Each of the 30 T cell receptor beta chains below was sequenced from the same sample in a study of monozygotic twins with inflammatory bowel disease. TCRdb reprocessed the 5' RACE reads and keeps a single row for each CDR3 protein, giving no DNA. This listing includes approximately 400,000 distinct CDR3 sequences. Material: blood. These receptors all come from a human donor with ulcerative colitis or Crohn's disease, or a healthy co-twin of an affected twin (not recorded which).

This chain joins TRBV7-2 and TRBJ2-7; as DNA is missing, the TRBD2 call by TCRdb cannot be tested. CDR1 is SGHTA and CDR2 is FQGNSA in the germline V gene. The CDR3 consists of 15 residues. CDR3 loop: CASSLYGQGLTEQYF. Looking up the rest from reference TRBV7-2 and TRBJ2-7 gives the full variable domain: GAGVSQSPSNKVTEKGKDVELRCDPISGHTALYWYRQSLGQGLEFLIYFQGNSAPDKSGLPSDRFSAERTGGSVSTLTIQRTQQEDSAVYLCASSLYGQGLTEQYFGPGTRLTVT.

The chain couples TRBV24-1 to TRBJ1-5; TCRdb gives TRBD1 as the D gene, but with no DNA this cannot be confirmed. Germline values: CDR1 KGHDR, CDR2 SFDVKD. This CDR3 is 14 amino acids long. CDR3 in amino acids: CATSEKGSNQPQHF.

The CDR3 here is CASSSGPPETQYF. J is TRBJ2-5 and V is TRBV7-6; TCRdb lists TRBD2, though no DNA is available to test this call. The CDR3 covers 13 residues. Germline CDR1 reads SGHVS; CDR2 reads FNYEAQ. Full variable domain (missing parts from reference TRBV7-6 and TRBJ2-5): GAGVSQSPRYKVTKRGQDVALRCDPISGHVSLYWYRQALGQGPEFLTYFNYEAQQDKSGLPNDRFSAERPEGSISTLTIQRTEQRDSAMYRCASSSGPPETQYFGPGTRLLVL.

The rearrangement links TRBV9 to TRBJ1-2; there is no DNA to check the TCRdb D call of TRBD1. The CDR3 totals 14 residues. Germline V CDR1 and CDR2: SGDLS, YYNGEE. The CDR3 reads CASSSTTGSTGYTF.

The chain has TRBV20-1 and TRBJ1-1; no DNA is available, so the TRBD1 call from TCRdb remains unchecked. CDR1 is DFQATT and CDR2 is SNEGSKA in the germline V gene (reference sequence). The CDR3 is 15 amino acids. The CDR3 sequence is CSARDSGTGNTEAFF.

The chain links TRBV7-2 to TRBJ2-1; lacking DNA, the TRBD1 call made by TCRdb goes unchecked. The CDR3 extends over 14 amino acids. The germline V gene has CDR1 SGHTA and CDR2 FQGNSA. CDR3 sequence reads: CASSLEAGYNEQFF.

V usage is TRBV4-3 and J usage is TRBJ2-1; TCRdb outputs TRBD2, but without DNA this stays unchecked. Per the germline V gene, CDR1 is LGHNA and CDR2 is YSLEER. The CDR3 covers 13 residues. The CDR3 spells CASSQFGRAEQFF.

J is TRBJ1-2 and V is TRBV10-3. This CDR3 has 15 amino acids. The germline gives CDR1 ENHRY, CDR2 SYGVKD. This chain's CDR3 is CATLGTPEQSIGITF.

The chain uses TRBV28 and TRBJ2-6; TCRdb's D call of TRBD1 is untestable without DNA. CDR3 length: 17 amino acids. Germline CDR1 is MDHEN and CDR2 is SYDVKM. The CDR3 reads CASTSPWGGSGANVLTF.

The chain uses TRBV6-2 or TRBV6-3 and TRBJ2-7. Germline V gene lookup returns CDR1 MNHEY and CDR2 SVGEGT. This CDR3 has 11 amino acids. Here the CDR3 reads CASSQLYEQYF.

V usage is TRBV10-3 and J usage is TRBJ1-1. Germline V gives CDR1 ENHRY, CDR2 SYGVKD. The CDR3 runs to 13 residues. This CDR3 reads CAISTSRETEAFF.

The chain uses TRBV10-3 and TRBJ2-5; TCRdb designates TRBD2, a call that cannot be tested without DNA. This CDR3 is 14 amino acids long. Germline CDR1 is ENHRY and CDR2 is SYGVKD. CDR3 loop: CAISEEAGKETQYF.

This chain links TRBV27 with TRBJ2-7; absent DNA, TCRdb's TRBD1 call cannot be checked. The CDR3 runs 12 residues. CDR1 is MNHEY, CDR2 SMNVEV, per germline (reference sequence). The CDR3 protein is CASRDSSYEQYF.

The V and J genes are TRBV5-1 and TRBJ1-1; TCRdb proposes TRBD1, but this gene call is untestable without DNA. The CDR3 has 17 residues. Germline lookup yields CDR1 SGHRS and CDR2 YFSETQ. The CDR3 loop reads CASSLEQGRRPNTEAFF.

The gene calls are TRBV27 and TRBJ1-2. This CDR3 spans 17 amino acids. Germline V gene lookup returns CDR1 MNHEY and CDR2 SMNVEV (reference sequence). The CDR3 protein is CASSYYPPGKANYGYTF.

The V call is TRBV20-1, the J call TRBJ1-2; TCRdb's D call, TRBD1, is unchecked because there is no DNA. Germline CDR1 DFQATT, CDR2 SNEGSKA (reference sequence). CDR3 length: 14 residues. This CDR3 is CSARHGQGLGGYTF.

CDR3 residues: CASRMTVSYGYTF. V gene TRBV28 combines with J gene TRBJ1-2; TCRdb proposes TRBD1, but this gene call is untestable without DNA. This CDR3 region has 13 residues. Germline V gene lookup returns CDR1 MDHEN and CDR2 SYDVKM.

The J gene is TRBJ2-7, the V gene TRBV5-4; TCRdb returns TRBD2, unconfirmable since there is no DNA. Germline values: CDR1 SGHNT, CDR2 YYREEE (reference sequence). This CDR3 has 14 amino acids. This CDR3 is CASTSDRTGHEQYF.

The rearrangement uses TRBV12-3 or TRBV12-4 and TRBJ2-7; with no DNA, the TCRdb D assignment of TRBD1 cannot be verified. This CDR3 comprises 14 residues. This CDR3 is CASSFSGARDEQYF.

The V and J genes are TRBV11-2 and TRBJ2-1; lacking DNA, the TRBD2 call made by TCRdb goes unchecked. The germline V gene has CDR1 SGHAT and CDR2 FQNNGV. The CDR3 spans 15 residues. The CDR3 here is CASSLDGGRVVEQFF.

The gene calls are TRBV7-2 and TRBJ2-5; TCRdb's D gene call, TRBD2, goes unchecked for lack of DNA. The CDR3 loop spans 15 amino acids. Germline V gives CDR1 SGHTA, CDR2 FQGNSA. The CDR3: CASSSTSGVQETQYF.

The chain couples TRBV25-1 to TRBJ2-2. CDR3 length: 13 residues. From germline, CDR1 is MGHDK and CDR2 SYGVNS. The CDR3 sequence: CASTKGNTGELFF. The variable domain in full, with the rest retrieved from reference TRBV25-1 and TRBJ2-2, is EADIYQTPRYLVIGTGKKITLECSQTMGHDKMYWYQQDPGMELHLIHYSYGVNSTEKGDLSSESTVSRIRTEHFPLTLESARPSHTSQYLCASTKGNTGELFFGEGSRLTVL.

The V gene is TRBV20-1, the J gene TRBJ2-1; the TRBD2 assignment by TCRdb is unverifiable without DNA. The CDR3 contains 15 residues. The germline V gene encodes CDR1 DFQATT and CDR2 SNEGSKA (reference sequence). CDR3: CSTALAGATYNKQFF.

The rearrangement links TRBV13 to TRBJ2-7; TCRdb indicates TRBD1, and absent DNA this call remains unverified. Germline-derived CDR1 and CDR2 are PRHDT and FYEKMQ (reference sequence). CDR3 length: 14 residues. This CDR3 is CASSLTGAAYEQYF.

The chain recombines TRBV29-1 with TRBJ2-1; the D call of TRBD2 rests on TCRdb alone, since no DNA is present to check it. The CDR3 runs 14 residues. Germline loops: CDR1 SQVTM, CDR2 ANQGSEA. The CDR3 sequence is CSVEKTSGHNEQFF.

CDR3 loop: CASSQKTRGALHF. The V and J genes are TRBV3-1 and TRBJ1-6; TCRdb proposes TRBD1, but this gene call is untestable without DNA. Germline values: CDR1 LGHDT, CDR2 YNNKEL (reference sequence). This CDR3 contains 13 residues.

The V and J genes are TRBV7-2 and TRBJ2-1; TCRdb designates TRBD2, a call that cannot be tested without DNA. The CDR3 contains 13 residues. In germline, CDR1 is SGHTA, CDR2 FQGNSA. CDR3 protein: CASSLKAGGEQFF. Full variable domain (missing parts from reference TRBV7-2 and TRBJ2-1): GAGVSQSPSNKVTEKGKDVELRCDPISGHTALYWYRQSLGQGLEFLIYFQGNSAPDKSGLPSDRFSAERTGGSVSTLTIQRTQQEDSAVYLCASSLKAGGEQFFGPGTRLTVL.

This chain's CDR3 is CASSPPGLAGASINEQFF. The V gene is TRBV18, the J gene TRBJ2-1; TCRdb indicates TRBD2, and absent DNA this call remains unverified. Germline CDR1 and CDR2: KGHSH and LQKENI. CDR3 size: 18 residues.

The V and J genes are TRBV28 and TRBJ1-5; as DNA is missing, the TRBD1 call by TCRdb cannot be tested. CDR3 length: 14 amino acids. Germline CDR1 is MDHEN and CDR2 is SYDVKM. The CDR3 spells CASSGQGRSRPQHF.

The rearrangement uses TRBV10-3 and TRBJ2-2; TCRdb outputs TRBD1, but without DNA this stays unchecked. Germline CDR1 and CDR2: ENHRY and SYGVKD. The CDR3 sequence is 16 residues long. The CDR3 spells CAITRTGEQNTGELFF.